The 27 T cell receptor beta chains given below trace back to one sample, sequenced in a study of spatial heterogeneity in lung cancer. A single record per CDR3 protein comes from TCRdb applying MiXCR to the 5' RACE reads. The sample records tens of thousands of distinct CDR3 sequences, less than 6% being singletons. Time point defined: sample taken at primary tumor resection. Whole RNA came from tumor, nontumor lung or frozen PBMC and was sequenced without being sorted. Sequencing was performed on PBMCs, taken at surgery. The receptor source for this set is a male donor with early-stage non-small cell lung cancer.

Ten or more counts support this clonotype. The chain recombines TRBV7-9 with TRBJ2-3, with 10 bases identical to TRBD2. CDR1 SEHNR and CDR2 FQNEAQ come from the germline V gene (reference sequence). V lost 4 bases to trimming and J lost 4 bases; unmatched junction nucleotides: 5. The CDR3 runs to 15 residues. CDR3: CASSSGLAGADTQYF. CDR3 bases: TGTGCCAGCAGCTCCGGGCTAGCGGGGGCAGATACGCAGTATTTT.

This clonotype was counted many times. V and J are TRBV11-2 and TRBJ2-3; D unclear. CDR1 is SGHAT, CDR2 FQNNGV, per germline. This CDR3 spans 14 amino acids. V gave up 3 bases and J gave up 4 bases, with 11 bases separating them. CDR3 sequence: CASSFKGIADTQYF. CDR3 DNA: TGTGCCAGCAGCTTTAAAGGGATCGCAGATACGCAGTATTTT.

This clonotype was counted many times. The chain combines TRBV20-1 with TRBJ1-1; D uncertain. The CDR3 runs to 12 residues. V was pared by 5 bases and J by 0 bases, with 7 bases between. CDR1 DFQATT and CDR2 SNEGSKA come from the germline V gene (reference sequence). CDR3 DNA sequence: TGCAGTGCTGCTGGAATGAACACTGAAGCTTTCTTT. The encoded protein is CSAAGMNTEAFF.

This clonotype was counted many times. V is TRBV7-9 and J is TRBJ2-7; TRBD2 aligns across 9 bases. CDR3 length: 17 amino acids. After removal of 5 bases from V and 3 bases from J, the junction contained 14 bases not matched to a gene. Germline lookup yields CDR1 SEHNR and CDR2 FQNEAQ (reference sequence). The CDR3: CASSHSSGGTISYEQYF. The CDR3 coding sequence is TGTGCCAGCAGCCACTCAAGCGGGGGGACTATCAGCTACGAGCAGTACTTC.

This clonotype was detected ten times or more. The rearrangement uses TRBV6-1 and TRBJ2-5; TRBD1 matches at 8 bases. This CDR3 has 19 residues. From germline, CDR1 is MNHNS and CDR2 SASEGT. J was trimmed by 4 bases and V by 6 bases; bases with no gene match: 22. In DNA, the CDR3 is TGTGCCAGCAGGTGGAGGACAGGGCCCAAGAGCCTTGGAAGAGAGACCCAGTACTTC. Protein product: CASRWRTGPKSLGRETQYF.

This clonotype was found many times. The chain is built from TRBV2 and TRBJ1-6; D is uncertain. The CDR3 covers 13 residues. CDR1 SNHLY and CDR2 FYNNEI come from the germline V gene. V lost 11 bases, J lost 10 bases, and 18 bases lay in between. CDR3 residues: CAGHREAFSPLHF. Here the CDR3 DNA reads TGTGCCGGCCACCGGGAGGCTTTCTCACCCCTCCACTTT. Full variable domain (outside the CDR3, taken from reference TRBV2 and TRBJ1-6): EPEVTQTPSHQVTQMGQEVILRCVPISNHLYFYWYRQILGQKVEFLVSFYNNEISEKSEIFDDQFSVERPDGSNFTLKIRSTKLEDSAMYFCAGHREAFSPLHFGNGTRLTVT.

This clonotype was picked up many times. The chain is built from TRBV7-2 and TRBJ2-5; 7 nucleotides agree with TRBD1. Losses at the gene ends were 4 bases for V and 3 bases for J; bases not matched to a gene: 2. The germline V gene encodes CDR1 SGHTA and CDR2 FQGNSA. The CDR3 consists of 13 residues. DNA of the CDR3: TGTGCCAGCAGCTCTGGGACAGAAGAGACCCAGTACTTC. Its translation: CASSSGTEETQYF.

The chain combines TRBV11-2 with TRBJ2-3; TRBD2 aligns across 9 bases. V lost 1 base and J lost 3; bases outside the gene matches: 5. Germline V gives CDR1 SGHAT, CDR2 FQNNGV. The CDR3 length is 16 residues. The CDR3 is CASSLGGRAPTDTQYF. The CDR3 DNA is TGTGCCAGCAGCTTAGGCGGGAGGGCCCCAACAGATACGCAGTATTTT.

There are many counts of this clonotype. Written as DNA, the CDR3 is TGTGCCAGCACGCGAGGGGGGGCGGGACAGCCCCAGCATTTT. Residues: CASTRGGAGQPQHF. This chain joins TRBV12-3 or TRBV12-4 and TRBJ1-5, with D possibly TRBD1 on 6 matching bases. CDR3 length: 14 amino acids. Between the trimmed V and J ends, which lost 7 bases and 7 bases, there was a span of 17 bases.

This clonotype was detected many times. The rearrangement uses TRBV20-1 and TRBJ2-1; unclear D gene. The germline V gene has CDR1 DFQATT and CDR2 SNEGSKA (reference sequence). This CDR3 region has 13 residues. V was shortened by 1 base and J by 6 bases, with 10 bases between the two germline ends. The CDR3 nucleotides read TGCAGTGCTAGAGTGGGAATGTTCAATGAGCAGTTCTTC. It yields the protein CSARVGMFNEQFF.

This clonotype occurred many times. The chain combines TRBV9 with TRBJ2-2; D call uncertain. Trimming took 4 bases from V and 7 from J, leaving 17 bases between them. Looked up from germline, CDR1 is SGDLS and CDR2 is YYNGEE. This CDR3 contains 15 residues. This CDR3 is CASSPRPPGYGELFF. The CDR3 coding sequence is TGTGCCAGCAGCCCTAGACCGCCGGGTTACGGGGAGCTGTTTTTT.

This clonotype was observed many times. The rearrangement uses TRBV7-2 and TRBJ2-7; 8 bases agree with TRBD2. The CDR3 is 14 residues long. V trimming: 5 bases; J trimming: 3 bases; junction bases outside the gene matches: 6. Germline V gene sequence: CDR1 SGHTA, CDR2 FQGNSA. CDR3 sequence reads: CASSPSGSNYEQYF. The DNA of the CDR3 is TGTGCCAGCAGCCCAAGCGGGAGTAACTACGAGCAGTACTTC. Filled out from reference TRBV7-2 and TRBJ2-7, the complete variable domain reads GAGVSQSPSNKVTEKGKDVELRCDPISGHTALYWYRQSLGQGLEFLIYFQGNSAPDKSGLPSDRFSAERTGGSVSTLTIQRTQQEDSAVYLCASSPSGSNYEQYFGPGTRLTVT.

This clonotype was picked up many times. CDR3: CASSLGLSGNQPQHF. The CDR3 DNA reads TGTGCCAGCAGCTTAGGTCTGAGTGGCAATCAGCCCCAGCATTTT. The V call is TRBV7-2, the J call TRBJ1-5; the D is unclear. From germline, CDR1 is SGHTA and CDR2 FQGNSA. The CDR3 contains 15 residues. Trimming removed 1 base at V and 2 bases at J, with 9 bases between.

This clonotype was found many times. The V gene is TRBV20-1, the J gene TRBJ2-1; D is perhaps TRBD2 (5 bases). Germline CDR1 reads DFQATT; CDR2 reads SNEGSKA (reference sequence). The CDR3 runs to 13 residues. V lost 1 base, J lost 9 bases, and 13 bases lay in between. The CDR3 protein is CSARVGGVGEQFF. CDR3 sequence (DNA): TGCAGTGCTAGAGTAGGAGGCGTGGGTGAGCAGTTCTTC.

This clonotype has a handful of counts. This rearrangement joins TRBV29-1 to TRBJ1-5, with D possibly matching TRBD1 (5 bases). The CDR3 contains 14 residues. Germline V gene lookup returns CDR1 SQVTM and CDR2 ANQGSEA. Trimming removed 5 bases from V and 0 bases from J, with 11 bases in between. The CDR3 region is CSVYTGNSNQPQHF. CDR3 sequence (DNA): TGCAGCGTTTACACAGGAAATAGCAATCAGCCCCAGCATTTT.

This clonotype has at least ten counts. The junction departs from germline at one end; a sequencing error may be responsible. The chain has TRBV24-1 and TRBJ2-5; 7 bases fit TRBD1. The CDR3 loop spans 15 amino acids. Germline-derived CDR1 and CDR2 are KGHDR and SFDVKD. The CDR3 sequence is CATSDAGTAQKTQYF. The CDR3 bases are TGTGCCACCAGTGATGCCGGGACAGCCCAAAAGACCCAGTACTTC.

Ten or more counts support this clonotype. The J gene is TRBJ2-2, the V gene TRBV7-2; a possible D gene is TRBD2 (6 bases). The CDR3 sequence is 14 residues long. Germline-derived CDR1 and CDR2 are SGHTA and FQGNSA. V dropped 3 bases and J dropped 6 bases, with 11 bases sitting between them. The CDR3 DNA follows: TGTGCCAGCAGCTTGGATTCTAGCGCCGGGGAGCTGTTTTTT. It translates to CASSLDSSAGELFF.

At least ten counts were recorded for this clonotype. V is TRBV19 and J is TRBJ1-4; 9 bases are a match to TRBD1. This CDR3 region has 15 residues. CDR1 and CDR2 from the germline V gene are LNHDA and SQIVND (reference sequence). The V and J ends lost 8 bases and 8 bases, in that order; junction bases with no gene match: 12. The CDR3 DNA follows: TGTGCCAGTTCCCTAAACCGGGACAGGGTAGAAAAACTGTTTTTT. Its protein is CASSLNRDRVEKLFF.

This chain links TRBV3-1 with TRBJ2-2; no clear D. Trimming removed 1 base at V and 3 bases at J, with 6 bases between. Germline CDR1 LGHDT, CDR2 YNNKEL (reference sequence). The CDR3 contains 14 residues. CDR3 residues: CASSQGSHTGELFF. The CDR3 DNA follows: TGTGCCAGCAGCCAAGGCTCCCACACCGGGGAGCTGTTTTTT.

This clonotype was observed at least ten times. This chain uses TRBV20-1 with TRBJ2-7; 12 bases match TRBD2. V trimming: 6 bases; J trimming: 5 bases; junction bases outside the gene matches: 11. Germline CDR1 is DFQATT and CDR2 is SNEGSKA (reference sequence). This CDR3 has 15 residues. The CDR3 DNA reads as TGCAGTGCGCCCGGACTAGCGGGGCGCGGAGACGAGCAGTACTTC. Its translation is CSAPGLAGRGDEQYF.

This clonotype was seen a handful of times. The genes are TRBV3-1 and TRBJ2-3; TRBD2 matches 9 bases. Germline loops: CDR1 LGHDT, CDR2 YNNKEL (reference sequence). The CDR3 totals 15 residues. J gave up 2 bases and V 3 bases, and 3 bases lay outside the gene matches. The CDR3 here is CASSQRGGVTDTQYF. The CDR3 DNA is TGTGCCAGCAGCCAGCGGGGGGGTGTCACAGATACGCAGTATTTT.

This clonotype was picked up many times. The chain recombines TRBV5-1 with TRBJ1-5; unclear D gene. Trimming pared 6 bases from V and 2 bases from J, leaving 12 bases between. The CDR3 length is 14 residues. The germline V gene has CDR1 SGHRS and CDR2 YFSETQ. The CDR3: CASTNMPGNQPQHF. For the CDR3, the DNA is TGCGCCAGCACTAACATGCCGGGCAATCAGCCCCAGCATTTT.

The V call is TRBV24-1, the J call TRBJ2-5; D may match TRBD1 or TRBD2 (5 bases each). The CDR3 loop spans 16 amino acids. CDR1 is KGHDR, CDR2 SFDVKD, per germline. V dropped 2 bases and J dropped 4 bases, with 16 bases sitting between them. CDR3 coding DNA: TGTGCCACCAGTGATTGGGGCGATGGGGGATCAGAGACCCAGTACTTC. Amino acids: CATSDWGDGGSETQYF.

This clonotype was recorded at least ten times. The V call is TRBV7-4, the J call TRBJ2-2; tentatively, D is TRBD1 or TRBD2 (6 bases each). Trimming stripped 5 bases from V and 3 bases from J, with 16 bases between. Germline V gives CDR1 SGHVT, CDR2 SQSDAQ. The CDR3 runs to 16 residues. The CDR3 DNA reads TGTGCCAGCAGCCGAAGGGGGGCGAGCGACACCGGGGAGCTGTTTTTT. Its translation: CASSRRGASDTGELFF.

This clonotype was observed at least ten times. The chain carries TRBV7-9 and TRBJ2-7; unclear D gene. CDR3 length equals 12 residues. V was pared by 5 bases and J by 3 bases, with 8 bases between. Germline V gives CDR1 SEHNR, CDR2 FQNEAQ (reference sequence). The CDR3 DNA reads TGTGCCAGCAGCCCGGCAAGCTACGAGCAGTACTTC. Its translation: CASSPASYEQYF.

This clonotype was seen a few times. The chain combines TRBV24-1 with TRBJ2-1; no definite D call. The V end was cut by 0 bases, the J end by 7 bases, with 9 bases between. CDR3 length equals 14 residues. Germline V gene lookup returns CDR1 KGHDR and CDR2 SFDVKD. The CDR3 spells CATSDLEWRNEQFF. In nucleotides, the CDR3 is TGTGCCACCAGTGATTTGGAATGGCGGAATGAGCAGTTCTTC.

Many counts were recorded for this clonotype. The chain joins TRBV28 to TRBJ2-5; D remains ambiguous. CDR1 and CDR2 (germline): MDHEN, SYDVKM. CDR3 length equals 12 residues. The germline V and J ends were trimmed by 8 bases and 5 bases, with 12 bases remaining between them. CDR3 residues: CASPLDRETQYF. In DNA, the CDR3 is TGTGCCAGCCCCCTGGACCGGGAGACCCAGTACTTC.